Given below is one T cell receptor beta chain in context. This clone appeared a few times. Its antigen is currently not known. The input lacks base qualities; no much larger clone sits a single base away. The sample comes from a study of T cell changes during pregnancy in multiple sclerosis (dated by TCRdb to the late 2010s). With regard to the full study: The study examined how the T cell repertoire changed over the course of pregnancy in women with multiple sclerosis.

Trimming at the junction amounts to 4 bases on V and 2 bases on J, and the germline ends lie 14 bases apart. Reading the germline V gene gives CDR1 LGHNA and CDR2 YSLEER. Counted from cysteine to phenylalanine, this CDR3 has 15 amino acids. Of all the DNA, just the CDR3 is kept, 45 bases in frame from base 1. The library was made by the immunoSEQ multiplex PCR assay. Drawn from immuneACCESS, this table holds only the in-frame rearrangements with V and J called that TCRdb kept. Clones are partly lost; checked studies trace under half to an unresolved V gene and leave the rest unexplained. Recorded for this sample are roughly 56,000 clones; 88% of them occurred a single time. Approximately 1.6% of the sample comes from the top ten.

This specimen consisted of peripheral blood, obtained in the first trimester of pregnancy. The TCR originated in a female donor with multiple sclerosis, enrolled in a pregnancy study. The V gene is TRBV4-3 and the J gene is TRBJ1-1; the D gene assignment is ambiguous. The CDR3 amino acid sequence is: CASSLSESGNTEAFF. The DNA is as follows: TGCGCCAGCAGCCTTTCAGAGTCAGGTAACACTGAAGCTTTCTTT.